What follows describes a single TCR beta chain. Its cognate antigen is unknown. This entry comes from a study of siplizumab effects on memory and regulatory T cells. Overall study findings and caveats: The authors did not confirm suppressive function in proliferating Tregs from siplizumab cultures. The naive T cell population seemed more diverse than memory cells and seemed a major contributor to the alloresponse. Neither a naive nor a memory phenotype was assignable to roughly 75-97% of proliferating CD4+ or CD8+ clones.

Germline-derived CDR1 and CDR2 are SGHTA and FQGTGA. The ends were cut back, 4 bases at V and 14 bases at J, with 15 bases in the middle. This CDR3 is 12 amino acids long. Only in-frame clones appear in the TCRdb table, and some are missing; sequencing was by immunoSEQ multiplex PCR. Of 75,000 to 100,000 clones listed, just under 95% were seen once; the top ten hold approximately 1.5%. This TCR derives from a human donor in good health. This rearrangement joins TRBV7-3 to TRBJ2-1; D unresolved. Material for sequencing was non-Treg CD4+ T cells sorted from blood. The CDR3 coding sequence is TGTGCCAGCAGCTCGCCCCCGGACCCGGAGTTCTTC. Protein product: CASSSPPDPEFF.